This TCR beta chain was captured in a study of Graves' ophthalmopathy and Graves' hyperthyroidism (dated by TCRdb to 2017 to 2018). Broadly, across the study: Peripheral blood samples were taken at the time of initial diagnosis, before any treatment was given. In more than five hyperthyroidism patients, T-cell repertoires of thyroid tissue and blood were compared. After sampling, hyperthyroidism patients received methimazole starting at 30 mg daily, and ophthalmopathy patients received high-dose intravenous methylprednisolone. A discovery set of 90 to 100 patients (about 45 ophthalmopathy, 57 stable hyperthyroidism) was enrolled to explore V-J signatures distinguishing ophthalmopathy from hyperthyroidism. To tell Graves' ophthalmopathy apart from Graves' hyperthyroidism, and to predict which patients would progress to ophthalmopathy, the study relied on TCR beta repertoire signatures. In total, over 130 blood samples were TCR-sequenced: around 42 ophthalmopathy, under 85 hyperthyroidism and approximately 17 hyperthyroidism-to-ophthalmopathy patients. For independent validation, a separate cohort was made up of around 18 hyperthyroidism patients plus 17 patients who later progressed from hyperthyroidism to ophthalmopathy. For training and testing, the 100 or so patients in the discovery cohort were randomly divided in a 7:3 ratio. Study-level results and caveats: In cross-validation, the 13-signature model distinguished ophthalmopathy from stable hyperthyroidism with about 87% sensitivity and around 81% specificity, and in the test set the corresponding values were approximately 79% and 70%. Sample size was not predetermined statistically, and investigators were not blinded to group allocation. Most expanded thyroid clonotypes with a frequency above 0.001 also appeared in blood, which suggests that blood repertoires may reflect the immune response in the thyroid. In validation, the model predicted ophthalmopathy progression with about 70% sensitivity and about 73% specificity; 12 predicted patients were CT-confirmed with GO in a median of 6.5 months.

The ophthalmopathy patients had moderately to severely active disease, with a Clinical Activity Score of 3 or higher, a NOSPECS grade of 4 or higher, and a disease duration of less than 3 months. Anyone with other autoimmune diseases, uncontrolled infections, pregnancy or lactation was excluded from the study. Diagnosis was based on clinical symptoms, serum thyroxine, TRAb, thyroid ultrasound and orbital computed tomography. Ficoll-Paque density gradient centrifugation was used to isolate PBMCs from around 10 ml of fresh peripheral blood. Total RNA was extracted using Trizol reagent, and RNA quality was checked on an Agilent 2100 Bioanalyzer. TCR beta CDR3 regions were amplified from RNA transcripts for repertoire sequencing. HTBI primers and the Qiagen OneStep RT-PCR kit were used in a first-round RT-PCR, which was followed by a second-round multiplex PCR, size selection and purification. Libraries were sequenced paired-end with 100 bp reads on an Illumina HiSeq2000. In the source study's methods: SOAPnuke was used for read processing, and reads with adapters, uncalled bases, a mean Phred below 15, or no exact constant-primer or identifier match were discarded. COPE v1.2.5 was used to merge high-quality paired reads. Unique nucleotide sequences were defined as clonotypes and aligned to IMGT TRB V, D and J references using MiTCR v1.1. The analysis was limited to V-J combinations with a frequency above 0.0001, which together covered 99.2% of repertoires. For each V-J combination, a TCR clonal expansion and chaos score was defined as F50 clonal expansion divided by the chaos observed in the TCRdist matrix. Welch's t-statistics and random forest were used to narrow the features down to around 13 V-J combinations, which were then fed into a naive Bayes classifier. The similarity between thyroid and blood repertoires was quantified using the Morisita-Horn index. TCRdb reanalyzed the raw reads on its own, using fastp at Q25 for trimming and MiXCR for clone calling, and kept in-frame beta chains. CDR3 protein sequences are deduplicated, and each keeps its most common genes and DNA. V and J calls and clone size were set by TCRdb, not the authors. This sample lists 150,000 to 200,000 distinct CDR3 sequences; 39% were detected once. The ten largest clones take up about 9.5% of the sample.

This clonotype showed up just a few times. The antigen it binds to is not known. The sample holds no much larger clone one base away, and base qualities are not on file. CDR1 is given as LNHDA and CDR2 as SQIVND, both from the germline V gene (reference sequence). V is cut by 3 bases and J by 6 bases, and the space between the germline ends is 20 bases. From the cysteine through the phenylalanine, the CDR3 covers 17 amino acids. Only the CDR3 DNA stays, 51 bases, in frame from base 1. Sequenced sample: peripheral blood. The sequence derives from a man aged 25 to 40 with Graves' ophthalmopathy. Donor details come from another sample of the same person, matched by shared clones. The chain joins TRBV19 to TRBJ2-2; the D gene could be TRBD1 or TRBD2, each one agreeing over 5 bases. The DNA sequence is given as TGTGCCAGTAGTATCCTCACTTTCCGAGGGGCACCCGGGGAGCTGTTTTTT. This is translated as CASSILTFRGAPGELFF.